Below, 19 T cell receptor beta chains from the same sample are listed, as sequenced in a study of graft-versus-host responses after intestinal transplantation. The table came from immunoSEQ multiplex PCR; TCRdb's copy has only in-frame clones and leaves some out. The data show about 88,000 clones, around 90% seen once. Their recognized antigens are unknown. The specimen comprised unstimulated CD4+ T cells sorted from spleen or lymph node cells, sampled before intestinal transplant. Receptor source: a human donor who received an intestinal transplant.

CDR3 residues: CASSPRQFEGYTF. As DNA, the CDR3 is TGTGCCAGCAGCCCCCGACAGTTTGAAGGCTACACCTTC. The V gene is TRBV11-2, the J gene TRBJ1-2, with a tentative D call TRBD1 (5 bases). The CDR3 totals 13 residues. V lost 5 bases to trimming and J lost 8 bases, with 15 bases between them. CDR1 and CDR2 (germline): SGHAT, FQNNGV.

Points on this clone: In the same sample, other DNA sequences code for this CDR3. This chain links TRBV7-3 with TRBJ2-3, with no clear D. Germline CDR1 and CDR2: SGHTA and FQGTGA. This CDR3 spans 13 amino acids. The V end lost 5 bases, the J end lost 1 base, and 7 bases lay between the germline ends. As DNA, the CDR3 is TGTGCCAGCAGCCTCCAGGGCACAGATACGCAGTATTTT. It specifies CASSLQGTDTQYF.

V is TRBV25-1 and J is TRBJ1-1, with 7 nucleotides matching TRBD1. CDR3 size: 15 residues. V gave up 1 base and J gave up 1 base; unmatched junction bases: 3. Germline CDR1 reads MGHDK; CDR2 reads SYGVNS. The chain's CDR3 is CASSESGQKNTEAFF. CDR3 coding DNA: TGTGCCAGCAGTGAATCGGGACAGAAGAACACTGAAGCTTTCTTT.

The chain links TRBV29-1 to TRBJ2-1, with TRBD2 matching 12 bases. The CDR3 has 16 amino acids. Per germline, CDR1 SQVTM and CDR2 ANQGSEA. The J segment lost 9 bases and the V segment lost 5 bases, leaving 14 bases of the junction unmatched. CDR3 sequence reads: CSVPTPSGGALGEQFF. CDR3 coding DNA: TGCAGCGTTCCGACACCTAGCGGGGGGGCACTTGGTGAGCAGTTCTTC.

The chain links TRBV2 to TRBJ2-3; the match to TRBD2 covers 9 bases. The CDR3 extends over 16 amino acids. Germline V gene sequence: CDR1 SNHLY, CDR2 FYNNEI. Trimming took 4 bases from V and 3 from J; bases not matched to a gene: 8. The CDR3 coding sequence is TGTGCCAGCAGTGCTATACGGCGGGGGGGTACAGATACGCAGTATTTT. It encodes CASSAIRRGGTDTQYF.

This clone appeared a few times. The rearrangement joins TRBV2 to TRBJ2-7, with D unresolved. Germline CDR1 reads SNHLY; CDR2 reads FYNNEI. Trimming pared 1 base from V and 9 bases from J, leaving 7 bases between. The CDR3 consists of 11 residues. CDR3 region: CASSEGHWQYF. The CDR3 region has the DNA TGTGCCAGCAGTGAAGGGCATTGGCAGTACTTC.

The chain links TRBV6-5 to TRBJ1-3; 7 bases match TRBD1. Germline CDR1 reads MNHEY; CDR2 reads SVGAGI. V gave up 0 bases and J gave up 5 bases; unmatched junction bases: 4. The CDR3 totals 15 residues. CDR3 DNA: TGTGCCAGCAGTTACTCGAGGGGGCAAAGAAACACCATATATTTT. Translation gives CASSYSRGQRNTIYF.

This clone was observed a few times. V usage is TRBV6-5 and J usage is TRBJ1-3; no firm D call. Germline lookup yields CDR1 MNHEY and CDR2 SVGAGI. The length of the CDR3 is 16 residues. Trimming left V 0 bases short and J 0 bases short, with 9 bases between. CDR3 nucleotide sequence: TGTGCCAGCAGTTACTCCGGAGCGCACTCTGGAAACACCATATATTTT. It yields the protein CASSYSGAHSGNTIYF.

V gene TRBV9 combines with J gene TRBJ1-1; 7 nucleotides match TRBD1. Germline V gives CDR1 SGDLS, CDR2 YYNGEE. This CDR3 is 14 amino acids long. V was pared by 3 bases and J by 4 bases, with 6 bases of the junction left unmatched. CDR3 sequence: CASSASTGATEAFF. CDR3 in DNA: TGTGCCAGCAGCGCAAGCACAGGGGCCACTGAAGCTTTCTTT.

This clone was detected only a few times. The gene calls are TRBV25-1 and TRBJ1-6; TRBD1 aligns across 7 bases. The CDR3 is 16 amino acids. The germline V gene has CDR1 MGHDK and CDR2 SYGVNS. J was trimmed by 1 base and V by 6 bases; bases with no gene match: 6. As DNA, the CDR3 is TGTGCCAGCAGCGGGGTGACAGGGTCCTATAATTCACCCCTCCACTTT. Translation gives CASSGVTGSYNSPLHF.

The chain is built from TRBV5-4 and TRBJ2-7, with 9 bases that match TRBD2. The CDR3 contains 16 residues. Germline loops: CDR1 SGHNT, CDR2 YYREEE (reference sequence). The ends lost 4 bases at V and 1 base at J; junction bases unmatched: 9. This chain's CDR3 is CASSRGGTSLSYEQYF. The CDR3 DNA reads TGTGCCAGCAGCCGGGGGGGGACTAGCCTTTCCTACGAGCAGTACTTC.

The chain combines TRBV5-8 with TRBJ2-5; no definite D call. The V end was cut by 0 bases, the J end by 3 bases, with 6 bases between. The CDR3 loop spans 13 amino acids. Germline lookup yields CDR1 SGHTS and CDR2 YDEGEE. The CDR3 DNA reads as TGTGCCAGCAGCTTGGGGAGAAAAGAGACCCAGTACTTC. Its translation: CASSLGRKETQYF.

This clone is a singleton in its sample. DNA of the CDR3: TGTGCCAGCACCGGGGGGGCTAACTATGGCTACACCTTC. This codes for CASTGGANYGYTF. This chain joins TRBV25-1 and TRBJ1-2; D is perhaps TRBD1 (5 bases). Deletions cut 7 bases from V and 0 bases from J, with 9 bases between. Per the germline V gene, CDR1 is MGHDK and CDR2 is SYGVNS. The CDR3 totals 13 residues.

This rearrangement joins TRBV29-1 to TRBJ2-5, with 14 positions matching TRBD2. The J segment lost 5 bases and the V segment lost 2 bases, leaving 7 bases of the junction unmatched. This CDR3 comprises 16 residues. CDR1 and CDR2 (germline): SQVTM, ANQGSEA. CDR3 sequence: CSVETTSGGVWETQYF. For the CDR3, the DNA is TGCAGCGTTGAAACGACTAGCGGGGGGGTGTGGGAGACCCAGTACTTC.

The chain carries TRBV10-1 and TRBJ2-3; D possibly corresponds to TRBD2 (6 bases). Germline V gene lookup returns CDR1 WNHNN and CDR2 SYGVQD (reference sequence). Trimming left V 8 bases short and J 6 bases short, with 18 bases between. This CDR3 has 14 amino acids. The chain's CDR3 is CASRGSEASDTQYF. The CDR3 region has the DNA TGCGCCAGCCGGGGGAGCGAGGCCTCCGATACGCAGTATTTT.

The rearrangement joins TRBV5-1 to TRBJ1-1; D remains ambiguous. This CDR3 spans 14 amino acids. Per the germline V gene, CDR1 is SGHRS and CDR2 is YFSETQ. Deletions cut 0 bases from V and 4 bases from J, with 10 bases between. Here the CDR3 reads CASSLVREGTEAFF. For the CDR3, the DNA is TGCGCCAGCAGCTTGGTAAGGGAGGGCACTGAAGCTTTCTTT.

This clone has only one observation. This chain connects TRBV7-9 to TRBJ1-2; D unclear. The germline V gene has CDR1 SEHNR and CDR2 FQNEAQ (reference sequence). The CDR3 spans 14 residues. V lost 2 bases and J 4 bases, leaving 11 bases between the germline ends. In DNA form, the CDR3 reads TGTGCCAGCAGCTTATTTCCAGGACTCTATGGCTACACCTTC. It codes for CASSLFPGLYGYTF. The entire variable domain, with the rest obtained from reference TRBV7-9 and TRBJ1-2, is as follows: DTGVSQNPRHKITKRGQNVTFRCDPISEHNRLYWYRQTLGQGPEFLTYFQNEAQLEKSRLLSDRFSAERPKGSFSTLEIQRTEQGDSAMYLCASSLFPGLYGYTFGSGTRLTVV.

This sequence joins TRBV7-9 and TRBJ1-6; D ambiguous. The CDR3 length is 13 residues. Trimming left V 3 bases short and J 10 bases short, with 10 bases between. The germline V gene encodes CDR1 SEHNR and CDR2 FQNEAQ (reference sequence). The CDR3 region is CASSFEERSPLHF. The DNA of the CDR3 is TGTGCCAGCAGCTTCGAGGAGAGGTCACCCCTCCACTTT.

The CDR3 sequence is CASSEGANVLTF. The CDR3, as DNA: TGTGCCAGCAGCGAGGGGGCCAACGTCCTGACTTTC. The V and J genes are TRBV11-3 and TRBJ2-6; D unresolved. The CDR3 runs to 12 residues. CDR1 SGHNT and CDR2 YENEEA come from the germline V gene. V gave up 5 bases and J gave up 4 bases, with 3 bases separating them.